This TCR beta chain was identified in a study of persistence of HIV-infected CD4 T cells. Details on this clone: The antigen remains undetermined.

Sequencing used immunoSEQ version 4 in survey mode. Data came from immunoSEQ multiplex PCR; TCRdb stores just in-frame clones and leaves some out. Altogether about 60,000 clones are present, 70% to 75% being singletons, with the ten largest covering over 1.5%. Overlapping HIV-1 Gag 15-mer peptides at 0.95 to 1 ug per peptide per mL were used. Sorted nonresponding memory CD4+ T cells were CD40L-negative, CD69-negative, CD45RO-high. The germline V gene encodes CDR1 SEHNR and CDR2 FQNEAQ (reference sequence). This CDR3 spans 13 amino acids. The ends were cut back, 5 bases at V and 6 bases at J, with 13 bases in the middle.

This material consisted of CD4+ T cells sorted from PBMCs after 18-hour stimulation, taken from a patient who received antiretroviral therapy. The J gene is TRBJ1-2, the V gene TRBV7-9, with D maybe TRBD1 (5 bases). The source of this sequence is an adult man with HIV who was CMV-seropositive. CDR3 amino acids: CASSLYGADGYTF. CDR3 nucleotide sequence: TGTGCCAGCAGCCTTTACGGGGCGGATGGCTACACCTTC.